This TCR beta chain came from a study of vaccination and CD4 T cells after COVID-19. Study results and limitations: The median number of SARS-CoV-2-reactive clonotypes increased from about 20 to 38, a change that did not reach significance.

With the Oncomine TCR Beta short-read assay, DNA from cultured CD4+ T cells was sequenced. Researchers extracted genomic DNA from CD4+ T cells that had been cultured. TCRdb recomputed calls from the PCR reads with MiXCR, one row per CDR3 protein. Counted here are some 20,000 distinct CDR3 sequences, around a third occurring once; the ten biggest clones make up 15%. CDR3 length: 13 amino acids. V was trimmed by 4 bases and J by 4 bases, leaving 13 bases between them. Germline lookup yields CDR1 SQVTM and CDR2 ANQGSEA. Remarks on this clonotype: Its antigen is not known.

Stated treatment: approximately 10-day PBMC culture with coronavirus spike peptide pools or control peptides (ViraFEST assay). The rearrangement links TRBV29-1 to TRBJ1-1, with D perhaps matching TRBD1 (5 bases). The sequencing input was cultured CD4+ T cells from blood. The source of this sequence is a human donor with COVID-19. The CDR3 here is CSVGGTFGTEAFF. In nucleotides, the CDR3 is TGCAGCGTTGGTGGGACCTTCGGCACTGAAGCTTTCTTT.